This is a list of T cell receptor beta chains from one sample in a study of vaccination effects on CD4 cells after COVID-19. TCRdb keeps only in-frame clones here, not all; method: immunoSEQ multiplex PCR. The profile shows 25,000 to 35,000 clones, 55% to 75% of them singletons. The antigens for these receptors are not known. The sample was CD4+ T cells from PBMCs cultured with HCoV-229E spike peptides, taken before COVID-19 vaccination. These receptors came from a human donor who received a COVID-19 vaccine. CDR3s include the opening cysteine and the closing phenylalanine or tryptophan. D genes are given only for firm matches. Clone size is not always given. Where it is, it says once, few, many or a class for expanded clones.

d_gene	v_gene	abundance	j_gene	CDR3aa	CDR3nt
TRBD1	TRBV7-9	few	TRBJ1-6	CASSLSGTGVYNSPLHF	TGTGCCAGCAGCTTATCCGGGACAGGGGTCTATAATTCACCCCTCCACTTT
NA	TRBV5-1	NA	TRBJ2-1	CASSLGFRNEQFF	TGCGCCAGCAGCTTGGGATTCCGCAATGAGCAGTTCTTC
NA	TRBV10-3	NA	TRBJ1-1	CAISGNRRTTEAFF	TGTGCCATCAGTGGGAACAGGAGGACCACTGAAGCTTTCTTT
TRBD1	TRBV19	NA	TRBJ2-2	CASSIQGARTGELFF	TGTGCCAGTAGTATCCAGGGGGCGAGGACCGGGGAGCTGTTTTTT
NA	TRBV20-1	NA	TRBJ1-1	CSAHDSTEAFF	TGCAGTGCCCACGACAGTACTGAAGCTTTCTTT
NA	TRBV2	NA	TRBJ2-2	CASSAVWRASTTGELFF	TGTGCCAGCAGTGCCGTGTGGCGGGCCTCCACGACCGGGGAGCTGTTTTTT
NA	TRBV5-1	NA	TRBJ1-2	CASSLDGQSGNF	TGCGCCAGCAGCTTGGACGGACAGTCGGGGAACTTC
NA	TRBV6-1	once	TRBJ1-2	CASSDVSIVGPTF	TGTGCCAGCAGTGATGTGTCTATCGTCGGCCCCACCTTC
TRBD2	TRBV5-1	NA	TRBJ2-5	CASSLVAGGPQETQYF	TGCGCCAGCAGCTTAGTAGCGGGAGGGCCCCAAGAGACCCAGTACTTC
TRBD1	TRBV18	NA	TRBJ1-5	CASSPPNRGLVSNQPQHF	TGTGCCAGCTCACCACCGAACAGGGGACTGGTAAGCAATCAGCCCCAGCATTTT
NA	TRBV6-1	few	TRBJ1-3	CASSDREGNTIYF	TGTGCCAGCAGTGACAGGGAGGGAAACACCATATATTTT
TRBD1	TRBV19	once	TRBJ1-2	CATRTGTGFYGYTF	TGTGCCACCAGAACCGGGACAGGGTTTTATGGCTACACCTTC
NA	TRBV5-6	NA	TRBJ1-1	CASSLGSYMNTEAFF	TGTGCCAGCAGCTTGGGATCCTACATGAACACTGAAGCTTTCTTT
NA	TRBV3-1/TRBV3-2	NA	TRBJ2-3	CASSRGSGDTQYF	TGTGCCAGCAGCCGGGGGTCCGGGGATACGCAGTATTTT
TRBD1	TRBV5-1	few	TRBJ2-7	CASSPTGQAYEQYF	TGCGCCAGCAGCCCGACGGGACAGGCCTACGAGCAGTACTTC
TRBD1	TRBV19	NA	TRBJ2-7	CASSIRQGALEQYF	TGTGCCAGTAGTATCCGGCAGGGGGCACTCGAGCAGTACTTC
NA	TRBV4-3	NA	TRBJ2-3	CASSPRSADTQYF	TGCGCCAGCAGCCCCCGCTCTGCAGATACGCAGTATTTT
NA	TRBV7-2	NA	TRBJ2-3	CASTIQGRSTDTQYF	TGTGCCAGCACCATCCAGGGTAGGAGCACAGATACGCAGTATTTT
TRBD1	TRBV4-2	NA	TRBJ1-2	CASSQETHGPTGDYGYTF	TGTGCCAGCAGCCAAGAAACCCACGGGCCAACAGGGGACTATGGCTACACCTTC
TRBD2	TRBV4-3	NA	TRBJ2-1	CASSQGLAGGLSEQFF	TGCGCCAGCAGCCAAGGGTTAGCGGGGGGGCTTTCTGAGCAGTTCTTC
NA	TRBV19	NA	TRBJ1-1	CASALQGANTEAFF	TGTGCCAGTGCGCTACAGGGCGCGAACACTGAAGCTTTCTTT
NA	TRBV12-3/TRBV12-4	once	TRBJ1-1	CATQRLLNTEAFF	TGTGCCACCCAGCGCTTGTTGAACACTGAAGCTTTCTTT
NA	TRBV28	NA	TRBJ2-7	CASRSQGRTYEQYF	TGTGCCAGCAGATCACAGGGAAGGACCTACGAGCAGTACTTC
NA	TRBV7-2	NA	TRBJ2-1	CASSLIGFSSYNEQFF	TGTGCCAGCAGCTTAATTGGTTTTTCTAGTTACAATGAGCAGTTCTTC
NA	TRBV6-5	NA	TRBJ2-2	CASSNGLIGGELFF	TGTGCCAGCAGTAACGGCCTCATCGGCGGGGAGCTGTTTTTT
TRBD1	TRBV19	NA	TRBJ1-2	CASTLTTGFNYGYTF	TGTGCCAGTACCCTCACGACAGGGTTTAACTATGGCTACACCTTC
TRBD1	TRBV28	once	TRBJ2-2	CASGRQGNTGELFF	TGTGCCAGCGGACGACAGGGGAACACCGGGGAGCTGTTTTTT
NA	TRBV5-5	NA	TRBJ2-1	CASRLDFVNEQFF	TGTGCCAGCAGGTTGGACTTCGTGAATGAGCAGTTCTTC
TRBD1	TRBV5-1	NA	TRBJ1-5	CASSKGTGDQPQHF	TGCGCCAGCAGCAAAGGGACAGGGGATCAGCCCCAGCATTTT
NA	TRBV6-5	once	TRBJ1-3	CASGGRFSGNTIYF	TGTGCCAGCGGGGGACGGTTCTCTGGAAACACCATATATTTT
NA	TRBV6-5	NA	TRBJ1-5	CASSKQGFRNQPQHF	TGTGCCAGCAGTAAGCAGGGGTTTAGGAATCAGCCCCAGCATTTT
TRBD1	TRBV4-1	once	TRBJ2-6	CASQPGGAGANVLTF	TGCGCCAGTCAACCAGGGGGCGCTGGGGCCAACGTCCTGACTTTC
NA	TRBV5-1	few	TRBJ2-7	CASSLGGYSSYEQYF	TGCGCCAGCAGCTTGGGGGGCTATTCCTCCTACGAGCAGTACTTC
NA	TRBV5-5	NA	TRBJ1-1	CASSSPGVILNTEAFF	TGTGCCAGCAGCTCCCCGGGGGTGATCCTGAACACTGAAGCTTTCTTT
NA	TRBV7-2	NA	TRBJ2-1	CASSLGGQSSYNEQFF	TGTGCCAGCAGCTTAGGCGGGCAAAGCTCCTACAATGAGCAGTTCTTC
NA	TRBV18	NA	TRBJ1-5	CASSPPDNPNQPQHF	TGTGCCAGCTCACCCCCGGACAACCCCAATCAGCCCCAGCATTTT
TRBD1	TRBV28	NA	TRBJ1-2	CASSAPGTGVYGYTF	TGTGCCAGCAGTGCGCCCGGGACAGGGGTCTATGGCTACACCTTC
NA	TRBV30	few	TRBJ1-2	CAWRGRRYGYTF	TGTGCCTGGAGGGGCAGAAGATACGGCTACACCTTC
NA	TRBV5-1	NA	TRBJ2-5	CASSLGAAQETQYF	TGCGCCAGCAGCTTGGGGGCGGCCCAAGAGACCCAGTACTTC
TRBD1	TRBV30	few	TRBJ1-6	CAWSVGQGGDSPLHF	TGTGCCTGGAGTGTCGGACAGGGGGGGGATTCACCCCTCCACTTT
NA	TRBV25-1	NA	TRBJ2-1	CASSTSWNYNEQFF	TGTGCCAGCTCAACTAGCTGGAACTACAATGAGCAGTTCTTC